The clone carrying this TCR beta chain was seen more than once but under ten times. As yet, its antigen is unknown. The read terminates 3 residues ahead of where the CDR3 ends, so the germline J gene completes it. V lost 8 bases and J lost 3; bases outside the gene matches: 11. Germline V gene lookup returns CDR1 MNHEY and CDR2 SVGEGT. CDR3 length: 16 residues. The data originate from a study of T cell clonality in common variable immunodeficiency. Study-level points and caveats: Common variable immunodeficiency TCR beta sequences reportedly had fewer deletions and N-nucleotide insertions.

Only in-frame clones appear in the TCRdb table, and some are missing; sequencing was by immunoSEQ multiplex PCR. Observed in the sample are around 13,000 clones, none of them singletons. The chain links TRBV6-2 or TRBV6-3 to TRBJ2-2; 8 bases map to TRBD2. The receptor was isolated from a human donor with common variable immunodeficiency. Sequenced sample: peripheral blood mononuclear cells. The sequenced CDR3 bases are TGTGCCAGCCGTCGGGGACTAGTTTTGGACACCGGGGAG. It yields the protein CASRRGLVLDTGE. From start to end, the CDR3 is CASRRGLVLDTGELFF.